Listed below are T cell receptor beta chains from one sample, sequenced in a study of a mutant IDH1 vaccine in newly diagnosed glioma. No cognate antigen is known for these TCRs. Clones were sequenced by immunoSEQ multiplex PCR, and TCRdb holds only the in-frame ones, with some missing. The repertoire has more than 40,000 clones, about 77% of them found once; the top ten carry 1.8%. Specimen: PBMCs, collected from a glioma patient whose treatment included an IDH1 peptide vaccine. Receptors originate from a woman in her 40s with glioma. Each CDR3 is given with its conserved first and last residue. Fields, in order: V gene, J gene, D gene, clone size, CDR3 DNA, CDR3 protein. The D gene is left open where the match is weak. Not all rows give a size; the values are once, few, many and, for expanded clones, a class.

TRBV7-2	TRBJ2-3	TRBD2	-	TGTGCCAGCAGCATTAGCGGGGGGGCCGTAGATACGCAGTATTTT	CASSISGGAVDTQYF
TRBV9	TRBJ1-1	-	-	TGTGCCAGCAGCGTAGGAGGGGACACTGAAGCTTTCTTT	CASSVGGDTEAFF
TRBV6-1	TRBJ1-6	TRBD1	-	TGTGCCAGCAGTGAGCGCGGGACAGGGATTAATTCACCCCTCCACTTT	CASSERGTGINSPLHF
TRBV19	TRBJ2-3	TRBD1	once	TGTGCCAGTAGTACCGGGTTTTTGTGGGGACAGTCTAGCACAGATACGCAGTATTTT	CASSTGFLWGQSSTDTQYF
TRBV7-2	TRBJ2-2	-	-	TGTGCCAGCAGCTTAGCACGGGGGACCGGGGAGCTGTTTTTT	CASSLARGTGELFF
TRBV9	TRBJ2-5	TRBD2	-	TGTGCCAGCAGCGTCGGACTAGCGGGGGGCGAGACCCAGTACTTC	CASSVGLAGGETQYF
TRBV11-3	TRBJ1-1	TRBD1	-	TGTGCCAGCAGCTCCCAGGGGGGGGACACTGAAGCTTTCTTT	CASSSQGGDTEAFF
TRBV7-7	TRBJ2-5	-	-	TGTGCTAGCAGCTCGTCCGGGGAGACCCAGTACTTC	CASSSSGETQYF
TRBV9	TRBJ1-6	-	-	TGTGCCAGCAGCGCGGGGGGAGGCCTTGGTAATTCACCCCTCCACTTT	CASSAGGGLGNSPLHF
TRBV9	TRBJ2-2	TRBD1	-	TGTGCCAGCAGCGACCCAGGGGGCCCCGGGGAGCTGTTTTTT	CASSDPGGPGELFF
TRBV19	TRBJ1-2	TRBD1	-	TGTGCCAGTAGTAACCGGGACAGTCTAACTTCTACAAGGGGCTACACCTTC	CASSNRDSLTSTRGYTF
TRBV14	TRBJ1-2	-	few	TGTGCCAGCAGCCAAGATCAAGCAAATCAGGGGCACTATGGCTACACCTTC	CASSQDQANQGHYGYTF
TRBV15	TRBJ1-5	-	-	TGTGCCACCAGCAGAGACCCACAGAGCAATCAGCCCCAGCATTTT	CATSRDPQSNQPQHF
TRBV4-3	TRBJ1-5	-	-	TGCGCCAGCAGCCAAGCACGGAATAATCAGCCCCAGCATTTT	CASSQARNNQPQHF
TRBV10-3	TRBJ2-2	TRBD2	-	TGTGCCATCAGCGGGACTAGCGGGACCCGGGGGGGCGGGGAGCTGTTTTTT	CAISGTSGTRGGGELFF
TRBV27	TRBJ1-1	-	-	TGTGCCAGCAGTTCATTTACCCTGGGGGTCTCAATATTCGCTGAAGCTTTCTTT	CASSSFTLGVSIFAEAFF
TRBV25-1	TRBJ2-7	TRBD1	-	TGTGCCAGCAGTTCCACAGGGGGCTGGGATAACTACGAGCAGTACTTC	CASSSTGGWDNYEQYF
TRBV4-3	TRBJ1-1	-	-	TGCGCCAGCAGCCCCTCAGGACAGTACACTGAAGCTTTCTTT	CASSPSGQYTEAFF
TRBV5-6	TRBJ2-1	-	once	TGTGCCAGCAGGGCAAAAAGGGGGAGAAATGAGCAGTTCTTC	CASRAKRGRNEQFF
TRBV10-1	TRBJ1-1	TRBD1	-	TGTCCAGGGGGGGCCTCGATTACGAACACTGAAGCTTTCTTT	CPGGASITNTEAFF
TRBV7-2	TRBJ2-5	-	-	TGTGCCAGCAGCTTAGCCCCGAGAGAGACCCAGTACTTC	CASSLAPRETQYF
TRBV7-2	TRBJ2-5	-	-	TGTGCCAGCAGCTTATCAGCGGGCGGTGGGGAGACCCAGTACTTC	CASSLSAGGGETQYF
TRBV30	TRBJ1-4	TRBD1	-	TGTGCCTTCACAGGGGGCTATGGTGAAAAACTGTTTTTT	CAFTGGYGEKLFF
TRBV6-6	TRBJ1-2	-	-	TGTGCCAGCAGTTTCGTTGTGACGGAAAGCTATGGCTACACCTTC	CASSFVVTESYGYTF
TRBV13	TRBJ2-5	TRBD2	-	TGTGCCAGCAGCCCCTGGACTAGCGGGGGCTTCCAAGAGACCCAGTACTTC	CASSPWTSGGFQETQYF
TRBV6-1	TRBJ2-5	TRBD1	-	TGTGCCAGCAGTTTACAGGGGAGTGGGGAGACCCAGTACTTC	CASSLQGSGETQYF
TRBV19	TRBJ1-1	-	few	TGTGCCAGTACCTTTACAGGGCTGGGCACTGAAGCTTTCTTT	CASTFTGLGTEAFF
TRBV14	TRBJ1-2	-	-	TGTGCCAGCAGCCAAAAAGGGGCCAGGAACTATGGCTACACCTTC	CASSQKGARNYGYTF
TRBV5-6	TRBJ2-5	-	-	TGTGCCAGCAGCGCAATTGGGGCTCAAGAGACCCAGTACTTC	CASSAIGAQETQYF
TRBV30	TRBJ1-4	-	few	TGTGCCTGGAGCGTGAATGAAAAACTGTTTTTT	CAWSVNEKLFF
TRBV27	TRBJ2-7	-	-	TGTGCCAGCGGGGGAACCTACGAGCAGTACTTC	CASGGTYEQYF
TRBV29-1	TRBJ2-7	TRBD2	-	TGCAGCGTTACAGGACTAGCGGGGGAGAGCTCCTACGAGCAGTACTTC	CSVTGLAGESSYEQYF
TRBV7-9	TRBJ2-7	-	-	TGTGCCAGCAGCTTAGACCAGGGGATCCACGAGCAGTACTTC	CASSLDQGIHEQYF
TRBV29-1	TRBJ1-5	-	-	TGCAGCGTTGAACTCGGGGGCAATCAGCCCCAGCATTTT	CSVELGGNQPQHF
TRBV11-2	TRBJ1-4	-	-	TGTGCCAGCAGGGCGGCAGCCCAAACCAGGACGTTTTTT	CASRAAAQTRTFF
TRBV6-6	TRBJ1-5	-	-	TGTGCCAGCAGTTTGGGGGGCTCAAATCAGCCCCAGCATTTT	CASSLGGSNQPQHF
TRBV7-8	TRBJ1-5	-	-	TGTGCCAGCAGCTTAGCGCGGCAGGGAGGGAATCAGCCCCAGCATTTT	CASSLARQGGNQPQHF
TRBV19	TRBJ2-2	-	once	TGTGCCAGTAGTCGCCCAGGGGCGAACACCGGGGAGCTGTTTTTT	CASSRPGANTGELFF
TRBV19	TRBJ1-1	-	few	TGTGCCAGTACCCTGCGGCCTGGATTGAACACTGAAGCTTTCTTT	CASTLRPGLNTEAFF
TRBV19	TRBJ2-7	TRBD1	-	TGTGCCAGTAGTAGATCGACAGGGTTCGACGAGCAGTACTTC	CASSRSTGFDEQYF
TRBV13	TRBJ1-6	TRBD1	-	TGTGCCAGCAGCTTCGGACAGGGAGGATTTTCACCCCTCCACTTT	CASSFGQGGFSPLHF
TRBV7-8	TRBJ1-1	-	-	TGTGCCAGCAGGCGTCAAGGGGTTCTAGTACGGGGCACTGAAGCTTTCTTT	CASRRQGVLVRGTEAFF
TRBV6-4	TRBJ2-3	-	-	TGTGCCAGCAGTGACGGCAGCACAGATACGCAGTATTTT	CASSDGSTDTQYF